The present T cell receptor (beta chain) was sequenced within a study of blood T cells in healthy people across ages. General study findings and limits: With age, beta diversity per million T cells declined roughly linearly, significantly by approximately 41. Compared with aged donors, long-lived donors showed fewer expanded clones, suggesting selection.

This CDR3 contains 18 residues. Germline-derived CDR1 and CDR2 are MNHEY and SVGAGI. With 0 bases removed from V and 3 bases from J, the gap between germline ends came to 20 bases. Donors gave roughly 9.1 milliliters of peripheral blood apiece. Each sample used at least 6 million PBMCs. To note about this clonotype: The target antigen is unknown.

A second 7 to 11 cycle PCR used barcoded and J-beta primers. One entry per CDR3 protein results from TCRdb running MiXCR on the 5' RACE reads. The table includes 660,000 or so distinct CDR3 sequences, 58% detected once. This rearrangement joins TRBV6-5 to TRBJ1-2; D might be TRBD1 (5 bases). Sequences were obtained from blood. The clonotype originates from a man in his sixties in good health. The CDR3 DNA reads as TGTGCCAGCAGTTACTCTTGGGCCGGGGGAGGCCAGTACTATGGCTACACCTTC. Amino acids: CASSYSWAGGGQYYGYTF.